This T cell receptor beta chain was sequenced for a study of T-cell reconstitution after alpha-beta-depleted transplantation in children (dated by TCRdb to the mid-2010s). Some background on the complete study: T-cell immune reconstitution after TCRalphabeta/CD19-depleted allogeneic hematopoietic cell transplantation in children was quantitatively tracked in the study by means of TCR repertoire profiling.

The library was generated by PCR. TCRdb lists the instrument as Illumina HiSeq 2500. To normalize quantification of the TCRbeta repertoire, the TCR libraries were built with molecular barcoding that relied on unique molecular identifiers. Clones were called with MiXCR by TCRdb after fastp trimmed the public reads at Q25, and only in-frame beta chains were retained. Identical CDR3 proteins give one entry, which carries the most common genes and DNA. The sample table holds about 610,000 distinct CDR3 sequences, of which 8% to 11% were seen once. The ten top clones hold 3.5% to 5% of the sample. Trimming removed 5 bases from V and 4 bases from J; the gene matches leave 5 bases unexplained. The CDR3 goes from the cysteine to the phenylalanine over 14 residues. Just CDR3 DNA is preserved here, 42 bases in frame from base 1. This clonotype was detected ten times or more. The target of this receptor is not known. Per-base qualities were not stored, and no clone one base away is much larger.

This receptor chain uses TRBV12-3 or TRBV12-4 and TRBJ2-5, and 9 bases in between align with TRBD2. The sample was PBMCs from the stem cell graft donor, taken from the stem cell graft. The TCR sequence derives from a human donor who donated a stem cell graft to a child with acute myeloid leukemia. CDR3 reads: CASSLLTSGETQYF. The DNA sequence follows: TGTGCCAGCAGTCTCCTGACTAGCGGAGAGACCCAGTACTTC.